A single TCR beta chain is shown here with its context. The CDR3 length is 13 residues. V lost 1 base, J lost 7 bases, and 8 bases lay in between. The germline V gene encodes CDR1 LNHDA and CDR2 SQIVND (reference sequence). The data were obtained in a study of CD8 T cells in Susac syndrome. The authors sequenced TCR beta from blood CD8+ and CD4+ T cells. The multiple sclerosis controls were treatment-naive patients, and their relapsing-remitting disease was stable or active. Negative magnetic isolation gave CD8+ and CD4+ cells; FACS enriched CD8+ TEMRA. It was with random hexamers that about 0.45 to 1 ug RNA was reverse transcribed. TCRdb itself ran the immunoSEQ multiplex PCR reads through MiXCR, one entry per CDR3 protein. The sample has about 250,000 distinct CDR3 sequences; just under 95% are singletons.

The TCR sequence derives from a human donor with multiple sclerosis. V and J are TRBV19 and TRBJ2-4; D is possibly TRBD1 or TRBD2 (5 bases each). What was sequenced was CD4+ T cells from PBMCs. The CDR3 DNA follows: TGTGCCAGTAGTATAGCTGAGGGGAACATTCAGTACTTC. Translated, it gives CASSIAEGNIQYF.